This TCR beta chain was recovered during a study of blood T cell repertoires in COVID-19. In the study overall: Nucleic acid was either cDNA or gDNA, and it came from T cells, B-cell-depleted T cells, or PBMCs.

In Cohort 3, a recovered donor had either two negative PCRs, clearance, or symptom resolution. Per the study methods: Researchers report that nucleated cell counts were estimated from reference gene primer amplification. Using immunoSEQ multiplex PCR, the repertoire was profiled, and TCRdb retains in-frame clones only, with some absent. The V and J calls and clone size were taken over from that table, and D and trimming were inferred from the DNA. The sample shows 490,000 or so clones, approximately 87% of them seen only once. The CDR3 loop spans 14 amino acids. Germline V gives CDR1 SGHNT, CDR2 YYREEE (reference sequence). V lost 1 base to trimming and J lost 6 bases, with 10 bases between them.

The sequence was collected from a woman aged 40 to 50 who had recovered from COVID-19. V usage is TRBV5-4 and J usage is TRBJ1-4, with unresolved D. Sequencing was done on a sample of PBMCs or T cells enriched from blood (not recorded which). The CDR3 reads CASSLQVDDEKLFF. The CDR3 DNA sequence: TGTGCCAGCAGCTTGCAGGTCGACGATGAAAAACTGTTTTTT.